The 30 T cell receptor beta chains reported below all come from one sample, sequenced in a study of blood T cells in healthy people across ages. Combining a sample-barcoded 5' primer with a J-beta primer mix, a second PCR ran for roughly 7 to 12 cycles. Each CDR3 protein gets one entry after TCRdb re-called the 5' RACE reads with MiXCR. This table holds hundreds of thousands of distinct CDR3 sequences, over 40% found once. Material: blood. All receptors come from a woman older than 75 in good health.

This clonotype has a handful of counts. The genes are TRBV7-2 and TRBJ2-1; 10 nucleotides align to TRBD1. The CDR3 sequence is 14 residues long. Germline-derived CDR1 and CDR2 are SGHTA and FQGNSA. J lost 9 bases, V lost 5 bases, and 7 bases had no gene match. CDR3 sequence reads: CASSAGTGVGEQFF. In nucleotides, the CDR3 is TGTGCCAGCAGCGCCGGGACAGGGGTGGGTGAGCAGTTCTTC. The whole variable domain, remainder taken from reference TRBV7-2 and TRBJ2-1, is GAGVSQSPSNKVTEKGKDVELRCDPISGHTALYWYRQSLGQGLEFLIYFQGNSAPDKSGLPSDRFSAERTGGSVSTLTIQRTQQEDSAVYLCASSAGTGVGEQFFGPGTRLTVL.

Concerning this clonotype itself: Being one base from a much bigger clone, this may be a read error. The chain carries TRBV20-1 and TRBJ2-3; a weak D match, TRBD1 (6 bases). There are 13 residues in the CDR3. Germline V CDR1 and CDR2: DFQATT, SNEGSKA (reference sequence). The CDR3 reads CSAGDTILGATYF. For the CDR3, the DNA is TGCAGTGCTGGAGATACTATCTTGGGGGCGACGTATTTT.

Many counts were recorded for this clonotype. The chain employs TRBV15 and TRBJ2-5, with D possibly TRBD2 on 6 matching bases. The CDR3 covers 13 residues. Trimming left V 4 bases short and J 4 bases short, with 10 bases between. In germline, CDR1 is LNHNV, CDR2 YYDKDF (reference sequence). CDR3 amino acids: CATSTHGGETQYF. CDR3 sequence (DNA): TGTGCCACCAGCACCCACGGGGGAGAGACCCAGTACTTC.

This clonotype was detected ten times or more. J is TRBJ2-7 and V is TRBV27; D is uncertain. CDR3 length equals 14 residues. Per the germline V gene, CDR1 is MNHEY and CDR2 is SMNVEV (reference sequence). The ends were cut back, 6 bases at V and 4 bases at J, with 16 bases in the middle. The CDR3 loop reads CASSSSPRSYEQYF. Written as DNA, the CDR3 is TGTGCCAGCAGCTCCTCCCCCCGTTCGTACGAGCAGTACTTC.

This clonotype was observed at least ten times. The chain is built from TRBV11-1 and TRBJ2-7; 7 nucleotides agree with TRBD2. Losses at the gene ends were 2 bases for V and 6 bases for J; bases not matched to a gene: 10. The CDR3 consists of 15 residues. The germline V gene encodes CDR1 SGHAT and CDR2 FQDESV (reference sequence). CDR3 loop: CASSLKRLAPFEQYF. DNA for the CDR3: TGTGCCAGCAGCTTAAAGAGACTAGCTCCTTTCGAGCAGTACTTC.

The CDR3 DNA reads TGCAGTGCTAGGAGGCCTGGAGCGGGGGATCCCTACAATGAGCAGTTCTTC. Translating gives CSARRPGAGDPYNEQFF. The chain uses TRBV20-1 and TRBJ2-1; 8 bases fit TRBD2. Trimming cost V 3 bases and J 2 bases; bases outside gene matches: 12. CDR3 length equals 17 residues. Per the germline V gene, CDR1 is DFQATT and CDR2 is SNEGSKA (reference sequence).

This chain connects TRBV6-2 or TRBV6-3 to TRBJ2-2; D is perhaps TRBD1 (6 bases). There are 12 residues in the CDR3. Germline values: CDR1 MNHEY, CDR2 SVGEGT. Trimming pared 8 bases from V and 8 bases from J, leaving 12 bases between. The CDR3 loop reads CASFRGSGELFF. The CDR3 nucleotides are TGTGCCAGCTTCAGGGGATCAGGGGAGCTGTTTTTT.

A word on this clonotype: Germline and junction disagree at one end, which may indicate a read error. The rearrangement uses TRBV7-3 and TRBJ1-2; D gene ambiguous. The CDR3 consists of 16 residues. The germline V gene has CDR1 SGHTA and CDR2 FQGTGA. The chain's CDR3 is CASSYTGASSMYGYTF. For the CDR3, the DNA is TGCGCCAGCAGCTACACCGGCGCAAGCTCGATGTATGGCTACACCTTC.

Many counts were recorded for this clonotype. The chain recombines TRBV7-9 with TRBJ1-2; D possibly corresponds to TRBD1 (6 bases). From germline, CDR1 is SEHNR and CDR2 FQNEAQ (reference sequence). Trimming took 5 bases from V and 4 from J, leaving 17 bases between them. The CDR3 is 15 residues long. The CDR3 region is CASSPEAGEGYGYTF. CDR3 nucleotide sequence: TGTGCCAGCAGCCCAGAGGCAGGGGAAGGCTATGGCTACACCTTC.

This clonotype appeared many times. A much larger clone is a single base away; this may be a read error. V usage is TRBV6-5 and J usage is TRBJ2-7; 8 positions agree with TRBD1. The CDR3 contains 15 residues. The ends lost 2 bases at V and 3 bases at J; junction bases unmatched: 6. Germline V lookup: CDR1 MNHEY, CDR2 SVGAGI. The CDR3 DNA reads TGTGCCAGCAGTTACGCGGAACAGGGGGGCTACGAGCAGTACTTC. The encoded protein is CASSYAEQGGYEQYF.

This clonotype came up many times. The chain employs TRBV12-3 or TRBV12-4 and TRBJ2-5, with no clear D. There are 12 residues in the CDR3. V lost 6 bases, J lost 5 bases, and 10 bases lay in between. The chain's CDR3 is CASRKTGETQYF. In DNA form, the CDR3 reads TGTGCCAGCAGGAAGACCGGGGAGACCCAGTACTTC.

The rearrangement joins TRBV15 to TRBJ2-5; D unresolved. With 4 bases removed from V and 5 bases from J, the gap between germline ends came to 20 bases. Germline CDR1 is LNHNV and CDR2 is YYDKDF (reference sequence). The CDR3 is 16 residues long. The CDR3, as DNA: TGTGCCACCAGCAAAGAAGCGACCCTGATAGAGGAGACCCAGTACTTC. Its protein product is CATSKEATLIEETQYF.

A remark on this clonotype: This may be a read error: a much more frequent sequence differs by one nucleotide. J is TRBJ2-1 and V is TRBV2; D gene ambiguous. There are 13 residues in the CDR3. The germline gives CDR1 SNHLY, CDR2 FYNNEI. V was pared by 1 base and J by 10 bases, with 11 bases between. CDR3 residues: CASSEEQFTEQFF. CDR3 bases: TGTGCCAGCAGTGAAGAACAGTTTACCGAGCAGTTCTTC.

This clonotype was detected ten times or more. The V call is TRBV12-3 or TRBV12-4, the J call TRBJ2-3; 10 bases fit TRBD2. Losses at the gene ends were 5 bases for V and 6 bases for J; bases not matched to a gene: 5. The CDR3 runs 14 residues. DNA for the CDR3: TGTGCCAGCAGTCCTAGCGGGAGTGTGGATACGCAGTATTTT. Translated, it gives CASSPSGSVDTQYF.

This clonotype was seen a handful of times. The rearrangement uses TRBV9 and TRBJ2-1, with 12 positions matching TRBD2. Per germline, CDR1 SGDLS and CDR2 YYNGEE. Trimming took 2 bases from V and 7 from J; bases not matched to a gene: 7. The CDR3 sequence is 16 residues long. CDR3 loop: CASSVGGTSGPNEQFF. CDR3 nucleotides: TGTGCCAGCAGCGTCGGCGGGACTAGCGGGCCGAATGAGCAGTTCTTC.

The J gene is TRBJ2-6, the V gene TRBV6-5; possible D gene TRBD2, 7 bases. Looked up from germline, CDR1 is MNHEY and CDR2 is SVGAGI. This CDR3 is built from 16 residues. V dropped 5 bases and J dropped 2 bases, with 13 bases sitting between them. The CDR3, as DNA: TGTGCCAGCAGTCCCACGGGGGGCGCTGGGGCCAACGTCCTGACTTTC. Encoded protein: CASSPTGGAGANVLTF.

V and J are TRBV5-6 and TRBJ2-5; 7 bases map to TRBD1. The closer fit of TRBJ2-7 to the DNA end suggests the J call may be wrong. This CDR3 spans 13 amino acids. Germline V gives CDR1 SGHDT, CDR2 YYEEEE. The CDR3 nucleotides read TGTGCCAGCAGCGACAGGGCCTTCTACGAGCAGTACTTC. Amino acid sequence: CASSDRAFYEQYF.

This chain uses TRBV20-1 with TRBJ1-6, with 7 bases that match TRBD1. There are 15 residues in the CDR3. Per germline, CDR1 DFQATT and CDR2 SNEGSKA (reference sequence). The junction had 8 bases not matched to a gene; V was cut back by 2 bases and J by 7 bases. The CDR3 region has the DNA TGCAGTGCTAGACCCTGGGACAGCGAGAATTCACCCCTCCACTTT. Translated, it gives CSARPWDSENSPLHF.

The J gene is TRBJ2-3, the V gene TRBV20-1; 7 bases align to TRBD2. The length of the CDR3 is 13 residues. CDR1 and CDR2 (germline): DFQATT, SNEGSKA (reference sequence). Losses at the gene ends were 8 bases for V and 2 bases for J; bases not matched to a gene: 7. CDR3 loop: CSPAAGVTDTQYF. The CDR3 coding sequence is TGCAGTCCGGCTGCGGGGGTCACAGATACGCAGTATTTT.

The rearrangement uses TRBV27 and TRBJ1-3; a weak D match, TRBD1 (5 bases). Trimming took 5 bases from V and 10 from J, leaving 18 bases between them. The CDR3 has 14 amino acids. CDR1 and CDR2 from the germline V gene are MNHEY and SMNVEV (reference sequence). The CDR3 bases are TGTGCCAGCAGTCCTCTGGGGGAGAAGAGGACCATATATTTT. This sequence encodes CASSPLGEKRTIYF.

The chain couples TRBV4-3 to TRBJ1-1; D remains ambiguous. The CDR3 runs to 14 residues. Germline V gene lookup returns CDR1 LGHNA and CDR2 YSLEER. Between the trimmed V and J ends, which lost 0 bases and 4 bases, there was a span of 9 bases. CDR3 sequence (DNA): TGCGCCAGCAGCCAAGAGGTATGGGGCACTGAAGCTTTCTTT. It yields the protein CASSQEVWGTEAFF.

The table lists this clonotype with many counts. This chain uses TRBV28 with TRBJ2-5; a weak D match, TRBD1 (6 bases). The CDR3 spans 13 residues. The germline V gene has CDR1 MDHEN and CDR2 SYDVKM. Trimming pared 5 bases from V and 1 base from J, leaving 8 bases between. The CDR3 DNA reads TGTGCCAGCAGTACAGGGCCCCAAGAGACCCAGTACTTC. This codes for CASSTGPQETQYF.

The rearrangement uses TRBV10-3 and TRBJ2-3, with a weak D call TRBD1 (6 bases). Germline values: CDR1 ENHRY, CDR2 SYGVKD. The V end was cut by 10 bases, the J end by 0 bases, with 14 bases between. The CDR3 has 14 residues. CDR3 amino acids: CASTLGASTDTQYF. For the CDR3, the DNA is TGTGCCAGTACGCTGGGGGCTAGCACAGATACGCAGTATTTT.

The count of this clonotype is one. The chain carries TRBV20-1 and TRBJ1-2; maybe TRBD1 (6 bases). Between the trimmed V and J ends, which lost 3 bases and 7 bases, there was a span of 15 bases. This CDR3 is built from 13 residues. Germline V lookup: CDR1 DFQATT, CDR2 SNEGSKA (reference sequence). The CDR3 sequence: CSARDDRQVGYTF. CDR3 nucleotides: TGCAGTGCTAGGGACGACAGGCAGGTTGGCTACACCTTC.

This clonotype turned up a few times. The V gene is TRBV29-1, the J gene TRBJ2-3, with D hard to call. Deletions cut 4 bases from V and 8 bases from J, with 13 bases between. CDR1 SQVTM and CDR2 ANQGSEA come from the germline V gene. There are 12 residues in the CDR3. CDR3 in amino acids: CSVGWEVGTQYF. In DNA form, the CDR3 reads TGCAGCGTTGGTTGGGAAGTAGGTACGCAGTATTTT.

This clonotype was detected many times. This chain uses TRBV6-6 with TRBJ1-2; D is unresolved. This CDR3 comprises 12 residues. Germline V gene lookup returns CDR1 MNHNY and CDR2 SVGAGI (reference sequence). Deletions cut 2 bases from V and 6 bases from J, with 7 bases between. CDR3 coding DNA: TGTGCCAGCAGTTACAGGAGGGATGGCTACACCTTC. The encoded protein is CASSYRRDGYTF.

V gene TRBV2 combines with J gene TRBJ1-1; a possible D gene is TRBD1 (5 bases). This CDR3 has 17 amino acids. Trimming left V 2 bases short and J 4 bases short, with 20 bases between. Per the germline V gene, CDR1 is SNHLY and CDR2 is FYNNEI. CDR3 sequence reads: CASSESTRGREGTEAFF. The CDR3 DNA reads TGTGCCAGCAGTGAATCGACTCGGGGGAGGGAGGGCACTGAAGCTTTCTTT.

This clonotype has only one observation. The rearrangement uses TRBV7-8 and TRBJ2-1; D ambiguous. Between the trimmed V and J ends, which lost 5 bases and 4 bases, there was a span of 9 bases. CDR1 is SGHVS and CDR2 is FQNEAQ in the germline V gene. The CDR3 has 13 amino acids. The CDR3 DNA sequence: TGTGCCAGCAGCCAATCGGAGTACAATGAGCAGTTCTTC. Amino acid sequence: CASSQSEYNEQFF. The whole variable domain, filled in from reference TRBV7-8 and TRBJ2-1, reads GAGVSQSPRYKVAKRGQDVALRCDPISGHVSLFWYQQALGQGPEFLTYFQNEAQLDKSGLPSDRFFAERPEGSVSTLKIQRTQQEDSAVYLCASSQSEYNEQFFGPGTRLTVL.

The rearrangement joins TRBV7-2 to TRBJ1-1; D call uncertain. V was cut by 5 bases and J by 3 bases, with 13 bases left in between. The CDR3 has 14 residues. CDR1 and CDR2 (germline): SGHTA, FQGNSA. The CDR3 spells CASSPSPRDTEAFF. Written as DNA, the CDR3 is TGTGCCAGCAGCCCCAGTCCTCGGGACACTGAAGCTTTCTTT.

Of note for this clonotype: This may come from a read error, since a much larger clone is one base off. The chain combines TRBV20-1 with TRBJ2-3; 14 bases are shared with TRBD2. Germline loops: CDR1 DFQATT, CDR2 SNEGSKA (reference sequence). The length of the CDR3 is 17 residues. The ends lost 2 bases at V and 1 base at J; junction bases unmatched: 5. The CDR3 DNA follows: TGCAGTGCTAGAAGGACTAGCGGGGGGCGCGGCACAGATACGCAGTATTTT. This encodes CSARRTSGGRGTDTQYF.